These 21 T cell receptor beta chains were all obtained from the same sample, sequenced in a study of blood T cell repertoires in COVID-19. The repertoire was sequenced with immunoSEQ multiplex PCR; TCRdb's copy has only in-frame clones and lacks some. The sample holds about 280,000 clones; less than 85% are singletons and the top ten take 2% to 3%. The sequenced sample was PBMCs or T cells enriched from blood (not recorded which). The receptors here all came from a woman in her 50s who had recovered from COVID-19.

CDR3: CASSSRTSGRANEQFF. The CDR3 region has the DNA TGTGCCAGCAGCTCCCGGACTAGCGGGAGAGCCAATGAGCAGTTCTTC. The chain carries TRBV7-9 and TRBJ2-1; TRBD2 aligns across 13 bases. This CDR3 has 16 residues. V shed 4 bases, J shed 6 bases, and the junction held 6 bases outside the gene matches. The germline CDR1 and CDR2 sequences are SEHNR and FQNEAQ (reference sequence).

As DNA, the CDR3 is TGTGCCAGCAGTGAAGCGGACATAGGGAACCTCTACGAGCAGTACTTC. It specifies CASSEADIGNLYEQYF. The J gene is TRBJ2-7, the V gene TRBV6-1; possibly TRBD1 for D (5 bases). V was cut by 0 bases and J by 3 bases, with 15 bases left in between. Germline V gene sequence: CDR1 MNHNS, CDR2 SASEGT. The CDR3 is made up of 16 amino acids.

The chain links TRBV28 to TRBJ1-4, with D possibly TRBD1 on 6 matching bases. V was clipped by 7 bases and J by 7 bases, with 25 bases between them. The length of the CDR3 is 17 residues. The germline CDR1 and CDR2 sequences are MDHEN and SYDVKM. CDR3 amino acids: CASTRTGTAKRSEKLFF. DNA of the CDR3: TGTGCCAGCACCAGAACAGGGACCGCGAAGAGGTCTGAAAAACTGTTTTTT.

This chain uses TRBV2 with TRBJ2-2, with TRBD1 identical over 7 bases. The CDR3 has 15 residues. The germline CDR1 and CDR2 sequences are SNHLY and FYNNEI. V lost 7 bases, J lost 0 bases, and 5 bases stayed unmatched. The CDR3 DNA is TGTGCCAGCACGAATCAGGGGGCGAACACCGGGGAGCTGTTTTTT. It is translated as CASTNQGANTGELFF.

This chain connects TRBV10-1 to TRBJ2-1, with a tentative D call TRBD1 (5 bases). Germline V gene lookup returns CDR1 WNHNN and CDR2 SYGVQD (reference sequence). V dropped 3 bases and J dropped 0 bases, with 15 bases sitting between them. The CDR3 consists of 17 residues. The CDR3 reads CASSEMQGRISYNEQFF. CDR3 DNA: TGCGCCAGCAGTGAAATGCAGGGTAGAATCTCCTACAATGAGCAGTTCTTC.

A single count supports this clone. The V and J genes are TRBV5-4 and TRBJ2-1, with D tentatively TRBD2 (5 bases). Germline loops: CDR1 SGHNT, CDR2 YYREEE (reference sequence). The length of the CDR3 is 12 residues. Trimming shortened V by 2 bases and J by 10 bases, and 10 bases separated the two germline ends. For the CDR3, the DNA is TGTGCCAGCAGCTTAGACCCGGGGGAGCAGTTCTTC. Amino acid sequence: CASSLDPGEQFF.

The chain couples TRBV5-5 to TRBJ1-5, with 8 bases identical to TRBD1. Germline V gives CDR1 SGHKS, CDR2 YYEKEE (reference sequence). V gave up 3 bases and J gave up 7 bases; unmatched junction bases: 12. The CDR3 sequence is 16 residues long. The CDR3, as DNA: TGTGCCAGCAGCTCCCAATTGACAGGGGCTCGCCAGCCCCAGCATTTT. Its translation is CASSSQLTGARQPQHF. The complete variable domain, with remaining parts taken from reference TRBV5-5 and TRBJ1-5, reads DAGVTQSPTHLIKTRGQQVTLRCSPISGHKSVSWYQQVLGQGPQFIFQYYEKEERGRGNFPDRFSARQFPNYSSELNVNALLLGDSALYLCASSSQLTGARQPQHFGDGTRLSIL.

The chain has TRBV19 and TRBJ2-3; perhaps TRBD2 as D (6 bases). Trimming stripped 6 bases from V and 2 bases from J, with 12 bases between. The CDR3 runs to 14 residues. Germline CDR1 LNHDA, CDR2 SQIVND (reference sequence). The CDR3: CASSPGRITDTQYF. The CDR3 DNA is TGTGCCAGTAGCCCAGGGAGGATCACAGATACGCAGTATTTT. Together with reference TRBV19 and TRBJ2-3, the CDR3 gives the full variable domain: DGGITQSPKYLFRKEGQNVTLSCEQNLNHDAMYWYRQDPGQGLRLIYYSQIVNDFQKGDIAEGYSVSREKKESFPLTVTSAQKNPTAFYLCASSPGRITDTQYFGPGTRLTVL.

The J gene is TRBJ1-1, the V gene TRBV19; tentative D call: TRBD1 (6 bases). The V and J ends lost 4 bases and 1 base respectively, with 13 bases between them. The CDR3 has 15 residues. Germline V gene data show CDR1 as LNHDA and CDR2 as SQIVND (reference sequence). The CDR3 bases are TGTGCCAGTAGTACAGGACAGTTCGAGAACACTGAAGCTTTCTTT. Encoded protein: CASSTGQFENTEAFF.

The rearrangement links TRBV7-8 to TRBJ2-7; D unclear. The CDR3 covers 13 residues. In germline, CDR1 is SGHVS, CDR2 FQNEAQ. V gave up 1 base and J gave up 1 base, with 5 bases separating them. CDR3 sequence reads: CASSLVVSYEQYF. CDR3 in DNA: TGTGCCAGCAGCTTAGTAGTTTCCTACGAGCAGTACTTC.

The V and J genes are TRBV3-1 (or the pseudogene TRBV3-2) and TRBJ2-5, with 8 positions matching TRBD2. This CDR3 comprises 15 residues. The germline CDR1 and CDR2 sequences are LGHDT and YNNKEL (reference sequence). V gave up 6 bases and J gave up 2 bases; unmatched junction bases: 8. CDR3 sequence (DNA): TGTGCCAGCAGACCGGGACTAGGGAAACAAGAGACCCAGTACTTC. Protein sequence: CASRPGLGKQETQYF.

Comments on this clone: This same CDR3 is encoded by further DNA sequences in the sample. The chain uses TRBV7-9 and TRBJ1-1, with D perhaps matching TRBD1 (5 bases). V lost 2 bases to trimming and J lost 2 bases, with 9 bases between them. This CDR3 contains 14 residues. Germline loops: CDR1 SEHNR, CDR2 FQNEAQ (reference sequence). The CDR3: CASSLTGANTEAFF. The CDR3 DNA sequence: TGTGCCAGCAGCTTAACTGGGGCAAACACTGAAGCTTTCTTT.

In this sample, this clone turned up many times. This rearrangement joins TRBV7-2 to TRBJ2-7, with a tentative D call TRBD1 (5 bases). There are 15 residues in the CDR3. Trimming took off 4 bases at V and 2 bases at J, with 15 bases between the two ends. Germline CDR1 reads SGHTA; CDR2 reads FQGNSA. The CDR3, as DNA: TGTGCCAGCAGCTCTAGATACAGGAACCCCTACGAGCAGTACTTC. Its translation: CASSSRYRNPYEQYF.

The chain carries TRBV6-1 and TRBJ1-5; D is perhaps TRBD1 (6 bases). There are 17 residues in the CDR3. CDR1 and CDR2 from the germline V gene are MNHNS and SASEGT. Trimming cost V 2 bases and J 7 bases, with 21 bases left between them. The CDR3 DNA follows: TGTGCCAGCAGTGAAATAGCGGGGGCGCAGGGTAACCAGCCCCAGCATTTT. This gives the protein CASSEIAGAQGNQPQHF.

V and J are TRBV6-5 and TRBJ2-2, with TRBD1 identical over 8 bases. Germline-derived CDR1 and CDR2 are MNHEY and SVGAGI. The CDR3 sequence is 14 residues long. V trimming: 10 bases; J trimming: 1 base; junction bases outside the gene matches: 5. This CDR3 is CATGGQVNTGELFF. The DNA of the CDR3 is TGTGCCACCGGGGGACAGGTGAACACCGGGGAGCTGTTTTTT.

This clone has just one count. The chain uses TRBV7-8 and TRBJ1-1; no reliable D call. The CDR3 runs 13 residues. Germline CDR1 is SGHVS and CDR2 is FQNEAQ. The germline V and J ends were trimmed by 5 bases and 8 bases, with 15 bases remaining between them. CDR3 DNA sequence: TGTGCCAGCAGCCCCCCAGCGGGCGGGGAAGCTTTCTTT. Protein product: CASSPPAGGEAFF.

The chain couples TRBV6-5 to TRBJ2-7; 8 nucleotides align to TRBD1. There are 15 residues in the CDR3. Germline lookup yields CDR1 MNHEY and CDR2 SVGAGI. The ends lost 2 bases at V and 1 base at J; junction bases unmatched: 4. The CDR3 sequence: CASSYNRGISYEQYF. CDR3 DNA sequence: TGTGCCAGCAGTTACAACAGGGGGATTTCCTACGAGCAGTACTTC.

V and J are TRBV9 and TRBJ2-1, with TRBD2 matching 10 bases. V dropped 0 bases and J dropped 9; count of bases not matched to a gene: 12. The germline gives CDR1 SGDLS, CDR2 YYNGEE. CDR3 size: 17 residues. CDR3 bases: TGTGCCAGCAGCGTAGCTGGGAGCGGGGGGGCCTCGGGTGAGCAGTTCTTC. Translation gives CASSVAGSGGASGEQFF.

The chain has TRBV2 and TRBJ2-5, with 7 bases fitting TRBD2. V lost 7 bases and J lost 1; bases outside the gene matches: 9. Germline V gene lookup returns CDR1 SNHLY and CDR2 FYNNEI. The CDR3 runs 15 residues. This CDR3 reads CASTLGGTTQETQYF. DNA of the CDR3: TGTGCCAGCACTCTCGGGGGGACTACCCAAGAGACCCAGTACTTC.

Only one count was recorded for this clone. J is TRBJ1-1 and V is TRBV6-5, with D possibly being TRBD1 (5 bases). Trimming took 5 bases from V and 8 from J, leaving 15 bases between them. Germline CDR1 is MNHEY and CDR2 is SVGAGI. This CDR3 region has 13 residues. CDR3 nucleotides: TGTGCCAGCAGTACCCGGACAACCAGAGAAGCTTTCTTT. Translating it yields CASSTRTTREAFF.

The CDR3 DNA is TGTGCCAGCAGCCCGATTGGCGGGAGTTTAGGGACCCAGTACTTC. As protein: CASSPIGGSLGTQYF. This chain connects TRBV7-8 to TRBJ2-5, with TRBD2 matching over 7 bases. Trimming at V came to 5 bases and at J to 7 bases, leaving 13 bases not matched to a gene. Germline V gene sequence: CDR1 SGHVS, CDR2 FQNEAQ. This CDR3 has 15 residues.